Below, one T cell receptor (beta chain) is given with its context. What it binds is unknown. These data originate in a study of vaccination effects on CD4 cells after COVID-19. About the study: Samples were given by two convalescent patients 16 days and one week before vaccination.

Notes on the study in general: The study found that post-vaccine spike-reactive clones in convalescents were mainly new vaccine-induced clones.

Here immunoSEQ multiplex PCR was the method, and the copy in TCRdb shows in-frame clones only, minus some. In the table there are 35,000 to 45,000 clones, around 67% of which are singletons. Prior to sequencing, the ViraFEST assay stimulated PBMC with viral peptide pools, which expanded the antigen-specific CD4+ T cells. Cultured cells yielded isolated CD4+ T cells after 10 days. Convalescent patients had PCR-confirmed SARS-CoV-2 infection between March and December 2020. Wells of a few million PBMC each were grown with 10 IU/ml IL-2 and 8.5 to 10 ug/ml peptides. This CDR3 is 15 amino acids long. V was pared by 3 bases and J by 5 bases, with 2 bases of the junction left unmatched. CDR1 is LNHDA, CDR2 SQIVND, per germline (reference sequence).

The source was CD4+ T cells from PBMCs cultured with a peptide pool, collected before COVID-19 vaccination. The receptor was isolated from a human donor who had a prior SARS-CoV-2 infection. The chain employs TRBV19 and TRBJ2-2; 11 nucleotides line up with TRBD2. The CDR3, as DNA: TGTGCCAGTAGTATTGCTAGCGGGGGGACCGGGGAGCTGTTTTTT. Translation gives CASSIASGGTGELFF.